These 12 T cell receptor beta chains were all obtained from the same sample, sequenced in a study of OX40 agonist ivuxolimab in advanced cancers. The data were produced by immunoSEQ multiplex PCR, yet TCRdb's version contains in-frame clones alone and is incomplete. The data contain roughly 77,000 clones, 84% of them singletons. The specimen was CD4+ or CD8+ T cells sorted from blood, collected in a trial of the OX40 agonist ivuxolimab. These receptors were collected from an adult with an advanced solid tumor such as melanoma, head and neck, liver or kidney cancer.

This rearrangement joins TRBV5-6 to TRBJ2-3; 7 nucleotides match TRBD1. Trimming at V came to 5 bases and at J to 8 bases, leaving 17 bases not matched to a gene. From germline, CDR1 is SGHDT and CDR2 YYEEEE. This CDR3 has 16 amino acids. The CDR3 region is CASRKGQLVPHGTQYF. In DNA form, the CDR3 reads TGTGCCAGCAGAAAGGGACAGTTGGTGCCACATGGTACGCAGTATTTT.

This chain joins TRBV19 and TRBJ1-5, with D maybe TRBD1 (5 bases). V was shortened by 7 bases and J by 9 bases, with 16 bases between the two germline ends. The CDR3 length is 13 residues. Germline V gives CDR1 LNHDA, CDR2 SQIVND (reference sequence). The CDR3 nucleotides are TGTGCCAGTAAAGACAGAGCGGGATCGCCCCAGCATTTT. Translation gives CASKDRAGSPQHF.

The chain combines TRBV9 with TRBJ2-5, with D perhaps being TRBD1 or TRBD2 (7 bases each). CDR1 SGDLS and CDR2 YYNGEE come from the germline V gene. Trimming took off 5 bases at V and 5 bases at J, with 22 bases between the two ends. The CDR3 has 16 amino acids. The DNA for the CDR3 is TGTGCCAGCAGTGCAGGCTCAGGGGGAGGGACTGAGACCCAGTACTTC. Its protein product is CASSAGSGGGTETQYF.

Regarding this clone: Relative to the germline gene, one junction end is altered; a read error may explain this. Other DNA sequences in the sample encode the same CDR3. The chain carries TRBV19 and TRBJ2-1; 12 nucleotides agree with TRBD2. In germline, CDR1 is LNHDA, CDR2 SQIVND (reference sequence). The CDR3 runs to 18 residues. The CDR3 region is CASSIAPSLAGGYNEQFF. For the CDR3, the DNA is TGCGCCAGTAGTATAGCTCCCTCACTAGCGGGAGGTTACAATGAGCAGTTCTTC.

The chain couples TRBV27 to TRBJ1-4, with a weak D call TRBD1 (6 bases). This CDR3 contains 16 residues. The germline V and J ends were trimmed by 6 bases and 2 bases, with 16 bases remaining between them. Germline V lookup: CDR1 MNHEY, CDR2 SMNVEV (reference sequence). CDR3 DNA sequence: TGTGCCAGCAGACCCACCACAGGGTTCACTAATGAAAAACTGTTTTTT. This translates into CASRPTTGFTNEKLFF.

This clone was observed once. The DNA for the CDR3 is TGCGCCAGCAGCTTGAACGTAGGGTACGAGCAGTACTTC. It is translated as CASSLNVGYEQYF. The chain has TRBV5-1 and TRBJ2-7; D unclear. The CDR3 has 13 residues. Germline V CDR1 and CDR2: SGHRS, YFSETQ. The V end lost 1 base, the J end lost 4 bases, and 9 bases lay between the germline ends. Complete variable domain (other parts from reference TRBV5-1 and TRBJ2-7): KAGVTQTPRYLIKTRGQQVTLSCSPISGHRSVSWYQQTPGQGLQFLFEYFSETQRNKGNFPGRFSGRQFSNSRSEMNVSTLELGDSALYLCASSLNVGYEQYFGPGTRLTVT.

This chain links TRBV7-6 with TRBJ1-5; D unclear. The CDR3 spans 13 residues. Trimming cost V 1 base and J 6 bases, with 7 bases left between them. CDR1 and CDR2 from the germline V gene are SGHVS and FNYEAQ. CDR3 in amino acids: CASSLVSGQPQHF. As DNA, the CDR3 is TGTGCCAGCAGCTTAGTTAGCGGTCAGCCCCAGCATTTT.

The chain carries TRBV7-3 and TRBJ2-1; 7 bases are shared with TRBD2. Germline CDR1 and CDR2: SGHTA and FQGTGA. After removal of 5 bases from V and 6 bases from J, the junction contained 4 bases not matched to a gene. CDR3 length: 13 residues. As DNA, the CDR3 is TGTGCCAGCAGCCCCGGGACTATCAATGAGCAGTTCTTC. Protein: CASSPGTINEQFF.

The chain carries TRBV19 and TRBJ2-3; 7 positions match TRBD1. Germline CDR1 LNHDA, CDR2 SQIVND (reference sequence). V trimming: 7 bases; J trimming: 2 bases; junction bases outside the gene matches: 6. The CDR3 has 14 amino acids. The CDR3 spells CASTLGQNTDTQYF. The CDR3, as DNA: TGTGCCAGTACCTTGGGACAGAACACAGATACGCAGTATTTT. Drawing the rest from reference TRBV19 and TRBJ2-3, the complete variable domain is DGGITQSPKYLFRKEGQNVTLSCEQNLNHDAMYWYRQDPGQGLRLIYYSQIVNDFQKGDIAEGYSVSREKKESFPLTVTSAQKNPTAFYLCASTLGQNTDTQYFGPGTRLTVL.

The V call is TRBV19, the J call TRBJ2-2, with no clear D. CDR3 length: 14 amino acids. Germline-derived CDR1 and CDR2 are LNHDA and SQIVND (reference sequence). V was clipped by 2 bases and J by 1 base, with 5 bases between them. The CDR3 region has the DNA TGTGCCAGTAGTATAAATAGGAACACCGGGGAGCTGTTTTTT. Its translation: CASSINRNTGELFF.

In regard to this clone: Distinct nucleotide sequences in the sample also encode this CDR3. The chain has TRBV5-1 and TRBJ1-4; weak D call: TRBD1 (5 bases). V was pared by 2 bases and J by 0 bases, with 8 bases between. Germline loops: CDR1 SGHRS, CDR2 YFSETQ. This CDR3 has 15 residues. This chain's CDR3 is CASSFQGATNEKLFF. In DNA, the CDR3 is TGCGCCAGCAGCTTCCAGGGAGCAACTAATGAAAAACTGTTTTTT.

V is TRBV5-1 and J is TRBJ2-1; TRBD2 matches at 7 bases. The CDR3 contains 13 residues. Germline loops: CDR1 SGHRS, CDR2 YFSETQ. V lost 4 bases and J lost 4; bases outside the gene matches: 2. CDR3 in amino acids: CASSRGSYNEQFF. The CDR3 DNA reads as TGCGCCAGCAGCCGCGGGAGTTACAATGAGCAGTTCTTC.